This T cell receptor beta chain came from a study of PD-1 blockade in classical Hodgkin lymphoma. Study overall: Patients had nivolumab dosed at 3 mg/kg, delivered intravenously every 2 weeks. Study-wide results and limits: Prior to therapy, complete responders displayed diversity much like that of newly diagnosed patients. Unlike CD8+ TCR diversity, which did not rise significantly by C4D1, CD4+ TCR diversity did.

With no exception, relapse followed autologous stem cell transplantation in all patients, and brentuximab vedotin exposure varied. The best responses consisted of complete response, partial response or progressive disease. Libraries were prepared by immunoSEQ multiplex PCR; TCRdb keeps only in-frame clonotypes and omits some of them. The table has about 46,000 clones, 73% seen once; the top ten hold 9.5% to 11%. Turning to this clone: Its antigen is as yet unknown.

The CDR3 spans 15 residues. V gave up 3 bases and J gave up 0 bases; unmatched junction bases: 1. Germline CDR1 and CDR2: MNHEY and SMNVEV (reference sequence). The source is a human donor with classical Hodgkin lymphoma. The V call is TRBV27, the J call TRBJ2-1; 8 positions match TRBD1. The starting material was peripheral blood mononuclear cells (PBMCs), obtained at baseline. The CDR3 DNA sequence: TGTGCCAGCAGTTTGGACAGGGACTCCTACAATGAGCAGTTCTTC. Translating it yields CASSLDRDSYNEQFF.